Listed here are 26 T cell receptor beta chains from one sample, sequenced in a study of shared clonotypes between healthy human individuals (dated by TCRdb to about 2020). Libraries came from the immunoSEQ multiplex PCR assay. In its TCRdb copy, this immuneACCESS table keeps in-frame sequences only and misses some clones. Where compared with another copy, unresolved V genes explain less than half of these, and the others have no known cause. In all, the sample holds about 2.3 million clones, and 80% to 95% of those were seen once. The leading ten clones occupy 0.37% of the sample. The sample was naive CD4+ T cells from PBMCs. The cell subset or site label, as the study defines it: CD45RA+ positively selected. The receptors stem from a man between 18 and 29 years old in good health. Some clones in this sample may be carry-over from other donors' samples.

This clone was observed a single time. In the same sample, other DNA sequences code for this CDR3. The chain joins TRBV30 to TRBJ2-7; D is unclear. The CDR3 has 11 residues. Germline V CDR1 and CDR2: GTSNPN, SVGIG (reference sequence). V lost 2 bases and J 4 bases, leaving 6 bases between the germline ends. CDR3 sequence: CAWSRSYEQYF. DNA of the CDR3: TGTGCCTGGAGTAGAAGTTACGAGCAGTACTTC.

V gene TRBV5-4 combines with J gene TRBJ2-1; TRBD1 matches at 7 bases. The CDR3 extends over 15 amino acids. Germline values: CDR1 SGHNT, CDR2 YYREEE (reference sequence). With 2 bases clipped from V and 3 bases from J, the junction kept 5 bases outside the gene matches. Here the CDR3 reads CASSFSGQNYNEQFF. The CDR3 region has the DNA TGTGCCAGCAGCTTTTCGGGACAGAACTACAATGAGCAGTTCTTC.

For this clone: An end of the junction differs from the germline gene, which may be a read error. The chain has TRBV7-2 and TRBJ2-3; TRBD1 agrees at 8 bases. The CDR3 length is 15 residues. CDR1 is SGHTA, CDR2 FQGNSA, per germline. The CDR3 DNA reads TGTGCCAGCACCTTATACAGGGGGGGCACAGATACGCAGTATTTT. It translates to CASTLYRGGTDTQYF.

The chain has TRBV28 and TRBJ2-1; 9 bases match TRBD2. The CDR3 has 14 residues. Germline V lookup: CDR1 MDHEN, CDR2 SYDVKM. Losses at the gene ends were 8 bases for V and 3 bases for J; bases not matched to a gene: 5. CDR3 DNA: TGTGCCAGCCCCCCTAGCGGGGTCTACAATGAGCAGTTCTTC. Translated: CASPPSGVYNEQFF.

In the case of this clone: This sample includes further DNA sequences coding for the same CDR3. The rearrangement joins TRBV18 to TRBJ2-3, with no clear D. The CDR3 loop spans 13 amino acids. The germline V gene has CDR1 KGHSH and CDR2 LQKENI. V was cut by 2 bases and J by 3 bases, with 6 bases left in between. CDR3 coding DNA: TGTGCCAGCTCACCAGGGCCGACAGATACGCAGTATTTT. Translated, it gives CASSPGPTDTQYF.

CDR3 in amino acids: CASSYSGQAANYGYTF. DNA of the CDR3: TGTGCCAGCAGTTACTCGGGGCAAGCAGCTAACTATGGCTACACCTTC. V and J are TRBV6-6 and TRBJ1-2; D is perhaps TRBD1 (5 bases). Looked up from germline, CDR1 is MNHNY and CDR2 is SVGAGI (reference sequence). The CDR3 consists of 16 residues. Trimming left V 0 bases short and J 0 bases short, with 11 bases between.

The J gene is TRBJ2-1, the V gene TRBV5-1, with D perhaps matching TRBD2 (7 bases). Germline CDR1 and CDR2: SGHRS and YFSETQ. The CDR3 has 17 residues. The V end was cut by 0 bases, the J end by 0 bases, with 13 bases between. The CDR3, as DNA: TGCGCCAGCAGCTTGGCTGGGGGGGCGAGCTCCTACAATGAGCAGTTCTTC. This encodes CASSLAGGASSYNEQFF. The full variable domain, with the rest looked up from reference TRBV5-1 and TRBJ2-1, is KAGVTQTPRYLIKTRGQQVTLSCSPISGHRSVSWYQQTPGQGLQFLFEYFSETQRNKGNFPGRFSGRQFSNSRSEMNVSTLELGDSALYLCASSLAGGASSYNEQFFGPGTRLTVL.

The rearrangement links TRBV7-6 to TRBJ2-1; D perhaps matches TRBD1 (6 bases). Trimming shortened V by 4 bases and J by 7 bases, and 11 bases separated the two germline ends. The CDR3 runs 13 residues. From germline, CDR1 is SGHVS and CDR2 FNYEAQ. CDR3 sequence reads: CASSSIQGNEQFF. CDR3 bases: TGTGCCAGCAGCTCTATTCAGGGGAATGAGCAGTTCTTC. The full variable domain, with the rest looked up from reference TRBV7-6 and TRBJ2-1, is GAGVSQSPRYKVTKRGQDVALRCDPISGHVSLYWYRQALGQGPEFLTYFNYEAQQDKSGLPNDRFSAERPEGSISTLTIQRTEQRDSAMYRCASSSIQGNEQFFGPGTRLTVL.

V and J are TRBV5-4 and TRBJ2-1; weak D call: TRBD1 (5 bases). V was clipped by 4 bases and J by 0 bases, with 11 bases between them. The CDR3 is made up of 15 amino acids. The germline V gene encodes CDR1 SGHNT and CDR2 YYREEE (reference sequence). This CDR3 is CASSRRQSSYNEQFF. The DNA of the CDR3 is TGTGCCAGCAGCCGTAGACAGTCCTCCTACAATGAGCAGTTCTTC.

This rearrangement joins TRBV10-3 to TRBJ1-1; no firm D call. The CDR3 runs to 15 residues. V dropped 4 bases and J dropped 1 base, with 13 bases sitting between them. CDR1 is ENHRY and CDR2 is SYGVKD in the germline V gene. The CDR3, as DNA: TGTGCCATCAGTGTTTCGCCAGGAGAGAACACTGAAGCTTTCTTT. Translation gives CAISVSPGENTEAFF.

The rearrangement joins TRBV10-3 to TRBJ1-3; D uncertain. CDR3 length: 15 amino acids. CDR1 is ENHRY and CDR2 is SYGVKD in the germline V gene. With 2 bases removed from V and 0 bases from J, the gap between germline ends came to 8 bases. CDR3 sequence reads: CAISEGIASGNTIYF. The CDR3, as DNA: TGTGCCATCAGTGAGGGGATAGCCTCTGGAAACACCATATATTTT.

This sequence joins TRBV7-9 and TRBJ2-4, with TRBD1 matching 8 bases. J gave up 6 bases and V 1 base, and 8 bases lay outside the gene matches. The CDR3 sequence is 16 residues long. Germline CDR1 SEHNR, CDR2 FQNEAQ (reference sequence). CDR3 region: CASSLGAGGGGNIQYF. CDR3 DNA sequence: TGTGCCAGCAGCTTAGGGGCAGGGGGCGGTGGAAACATTCAGTACTTC.

This sequence joins TRBV7-6 and TRBJ1-1; tentatively, D is TRBD1 (6 bases). The CDR3 has 15 amino acids. Germline CDR1 is SGHVS and CDR2 is FNYEAQ. The V gene lost 5 bases and the J gene lost 4 bases, with 17 bases spanning the gap. This CDR3 reads CASSVGALPLTEAFF. CDR3 in DNA: TGTGCCAGCAGCGTGGGGGCCCTACCCCTCACTGAAGCTTTCTTT.

This chain uses TRBV5-1 with TRBJ2-5, with D possibly matching TRBD1 (6 bases). V was trimmed by 0 bases and J by 2 bases, leaving 11 bases between them. Germline CDR1 SGHRS, CDR2 YFSETQ. CDR3 length: 15 amino acids. DNA of the CDR3: TGCGCCAGCAGCTTGGCCGGACAGACTCAAGAGACCCAGTACTTC. Its protein product is CASSLAGQTQETQYF. Supplemented by reference TRBV5-1 and TRBJ2-5, the full variable domain reads KAGVTQTPRYLIKTRGQQVTLSCSPISGHRSVSWYQQTPGQGLQFLFEYFSETQRNKGNFPGRFSGRQFSNSRSEMNVSTLELGDSALYLCASSLAGQTQETQYFGPGTRLLVL.

The chain uses TRBV7-2 and TRBJ2-7, with D perhaps TRBD1 (6 bases). Trimming left V 1 base short and J 6 bases short, with 16 bases between. The germline CDR1 and CDR2 sequences are SGHTA and FQGNSA. The CDR3 contains 15 residues. The CDR3 region has the DNA TGTGCCAGCAGCTTAGTGCACAGGGCGCCGGGCGAGCAGTACTTC. It translates to CASSLVHRAPGEQYF.

The chain has TRBV7-9 and TRBJ1-5; weak D call: TRBD1 (5 bases). In germline, CDR1 is SEHNR, CDR2 FQNEAQ (reference sequence). The CDR3 has 12 residues. V was pared by 1 base and J by 7 bases, with 5 bases between. CDR3 in amino acids: CASSLDRQPQHF. Written as DNA, the CDR3 is TGTGCCAGCAGCTTAGACAGGCAGCCCCAGCATTTT.

The V call is TRBV20-1, the J call TRBJ1-2, with a weak D call TRBD1 (5 bases). Germline V lookup: CDR1 DFQATT, CDR2 SNEGSKA (reference sequence). With 2 bases removed from V and 7 bases from J, the gap between germline ends came to 8 bases. The CDR3 sequence is 11 residues long. As DNA, the CDR3 is TGCAGTGCTAGATCAGGGAGTGGCTACACCTTC. Translating it yields CSARSGSGYTF.

The chain's CDR3 is CASSPEGTRGYEQYF. The CDR3 bases are TGTGCCAGCAGCCCCGAAGGGACTAGGGGCTACGAGCAGTACTTC. This sequence joins TRBV7-2 and TRBJ2-7; 8 nucleotides line up with TRBD2. Germline-derived CDR1 and CDR2 are SGHTA and FQGNSA. The CDR3 has 15 amino acids. The V gene end was trimmed by 5 bases and the J gene end by 3 bases; junction bases not matched to a gene: 9.

The table lists this clone with a few counts. This chain uses TRBV2 with TRBJ2-3; the match to TRBD2 covers 12 bases. Germline trimming cut 4 bases from V and 0 bases from J; bases unmatched to any gene: 2. CDR1 and CDR2 (germline): SNHLY, FYNNEI. This CDR3 contains 16 residues. Written as DNA, the CDR3 is TGTGCCAGCAGTGGGACTAGCGGGATTAGCACAGATACGCAGTATTTT. It translates to CASSGTSGISTDTQYF.

This clone was detected only once. The rearrangement joins TRBV28 to TRBJ1-5; D is undetermined. This CDR3 is built from 14 residues. Germline V gene lookup returns CDR1 MDHEN and CDR2 SYDVKM. V dropped 2 bases and J dropped 5 bases, with 10 bases sitting between them. CDR3 nucleotides: TGTGCCAGCAGTTTAAGGCCGGTTTATCAGCCCCAGCATTTT. Translated: CASSLRPVYQPQHF.

This clone was seen a single time. One end of the junction fails to match germline, which may point to a read error. The chain carries TRBV28 and TRBJ2-7; 8 bases map to TRBD2. CDR1 is MDHEN and CDR2 is SYDVKM in the germline V gene. This CDR3 contains 12 residues. CDR3 residues: CASSLASGSIDF. The CDR3 DNA reads TGTGCCAGCAGTTTAGCTAGCGGGTCGATAGACTTC.

V and J are TRBV4-1 and TRBJ2-5; D might be TRBD2 (6 bases). CDR3 length equals 13 residues. Germline V gene data show CDR1 as MGHRA and CDR2 as YSYEKL. Trimming removed 6 bases at V and 1 base at J, with 9 bases between. CDR3 protein: CASRRDSQETQYF. In nucleotides, the CDR3 is TGCGCCAGCAGAAGGGACTCCCAAGAGACCCAGTACTTC.

V gene TRBV6-6 combines with J gene TRBJ1-5; a possible D gene is TRBD1 (5 bases). Germline V lookup: CDR1 MNHNY, CDR2 SVGAGI (reference sequence). V lost 8 bases and J 4 bases, leaving 21 bases between the germline ends. CDR3 size: 16 residues. The DNA for the CDR3 is TGTGCCAGCCAACGGGCGGGGTGGCGGGGGAATCAGCCCCAGCATTTT. This translates into CASQRAGWRGNQPQHF.

The rearrangement joins TRBV15 to TRBJ1-4; weak D call: TRBD1 (5 bases). V was clipped by 0 bases and J by 14 bases, with 22 bases between them. Germline CDR1 reads LNHNV; CDR2 reads YYDKDF (reference sequence). The CDR3 covers 16 residues. The CDR3 nucleotides read TGTGCCACCAGCAGAGATATCGGGACGGGGTCACCCCTCCTGTTTTTT. Its translation: CATSRDIGTGSPLLFF.

This chain joins TRBV25-1 and TRBJ2-2; 7 bases agree with TRBD2. Trimming took 6 bases from V and 2 from J; bases not matched to a gene: 6. The length of the CDR3 is 15 residues. The germline gives CDR1 MGHDK, CDR2 SYGVNS. The DNA of the CDR3 is TGTGCCAGCAGGGCCCCGGGACTAAACACCGGGGAGCTGTTTTTT. Translation: CASRAPGLNTGELFF.

The rearrangement links TRBV7-9 to TRBJ2-1; 12 nucleotides align to TRBD2. CDR3 length: 15 amino acids. V was pared by 6 bases and J by 15 bases, with 15 bases of the junction left unmatched. The V gene's germline CDR1 is SEHNR and CDR2 FQNEAQ (reference sequence). CDR3 sequence: CASRPRLAGAQGLFF. CDR3 coding DNA: TGTGCCAGCAGACCACGACTAGCGGGAGCCCAAGGGCTGTTCTTC.